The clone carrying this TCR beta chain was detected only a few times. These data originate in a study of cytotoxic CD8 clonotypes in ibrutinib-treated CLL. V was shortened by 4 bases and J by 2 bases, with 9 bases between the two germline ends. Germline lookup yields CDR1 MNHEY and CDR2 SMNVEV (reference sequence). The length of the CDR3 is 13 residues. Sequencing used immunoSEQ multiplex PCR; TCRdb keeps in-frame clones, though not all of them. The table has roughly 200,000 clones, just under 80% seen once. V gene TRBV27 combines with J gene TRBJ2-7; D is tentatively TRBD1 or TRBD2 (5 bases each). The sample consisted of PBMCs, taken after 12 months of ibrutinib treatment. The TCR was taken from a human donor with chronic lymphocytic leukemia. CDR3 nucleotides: TGTGCCAGCAGTTGGGGGACCGCCTACGAGCAGTACTTC. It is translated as CASSWGTAYEQYF.